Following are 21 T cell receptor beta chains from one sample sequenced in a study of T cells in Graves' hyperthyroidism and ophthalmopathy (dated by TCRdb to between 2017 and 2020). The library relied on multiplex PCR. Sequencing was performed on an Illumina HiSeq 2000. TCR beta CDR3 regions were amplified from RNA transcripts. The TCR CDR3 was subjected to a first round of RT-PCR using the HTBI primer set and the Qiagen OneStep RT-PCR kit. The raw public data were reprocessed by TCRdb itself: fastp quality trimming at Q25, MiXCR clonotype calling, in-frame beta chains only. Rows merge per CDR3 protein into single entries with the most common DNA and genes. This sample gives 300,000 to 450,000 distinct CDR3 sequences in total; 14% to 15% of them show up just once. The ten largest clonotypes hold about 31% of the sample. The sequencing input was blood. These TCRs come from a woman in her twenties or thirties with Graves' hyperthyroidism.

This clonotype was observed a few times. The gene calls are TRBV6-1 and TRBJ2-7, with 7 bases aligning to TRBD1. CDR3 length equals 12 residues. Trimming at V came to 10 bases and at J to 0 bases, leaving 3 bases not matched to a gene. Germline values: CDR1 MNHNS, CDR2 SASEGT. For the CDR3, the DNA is TGTGCCACAGGGGGTTTCTCCTACGAGCAGTACTTC. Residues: CATGGFSYEQYF.

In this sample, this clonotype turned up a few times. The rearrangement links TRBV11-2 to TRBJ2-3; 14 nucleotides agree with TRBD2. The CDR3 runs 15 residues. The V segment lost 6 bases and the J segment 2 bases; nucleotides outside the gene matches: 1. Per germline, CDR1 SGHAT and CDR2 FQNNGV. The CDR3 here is CASRTSGRATDTQYF. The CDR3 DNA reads TGTGCCAGCAGGACTAGCGGGAGGGCCACAGATACGCAGTATTTT.

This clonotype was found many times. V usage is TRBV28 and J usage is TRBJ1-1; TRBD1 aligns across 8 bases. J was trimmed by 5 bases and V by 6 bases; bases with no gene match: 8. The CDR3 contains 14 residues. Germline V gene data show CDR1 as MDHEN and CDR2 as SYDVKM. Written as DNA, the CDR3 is TGTGCCAGCAGGCGACAGGGGAGGAGGACTGAAGCTTTCTTT. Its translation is CASRRQGRRTEAFF.

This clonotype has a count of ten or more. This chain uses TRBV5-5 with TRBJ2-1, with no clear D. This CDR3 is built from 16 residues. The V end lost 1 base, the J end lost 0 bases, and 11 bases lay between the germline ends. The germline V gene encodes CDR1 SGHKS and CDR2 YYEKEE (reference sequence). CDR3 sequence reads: CASSLSSESSYNEQFF. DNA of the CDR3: TGTGCCAGCAGCTTGTCATCGGAGAGCTCCTACAATGAGCAGTTCTTC.

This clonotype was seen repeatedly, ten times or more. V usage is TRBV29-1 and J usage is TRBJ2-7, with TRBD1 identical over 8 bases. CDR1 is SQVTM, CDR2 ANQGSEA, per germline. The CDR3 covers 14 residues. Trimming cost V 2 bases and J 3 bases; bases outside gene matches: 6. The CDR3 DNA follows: TGCAGCGTTGAAATCCCAGGGGGCATCTACGAGCAGTACTTC. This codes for CSVEIPGGIYEQYF.

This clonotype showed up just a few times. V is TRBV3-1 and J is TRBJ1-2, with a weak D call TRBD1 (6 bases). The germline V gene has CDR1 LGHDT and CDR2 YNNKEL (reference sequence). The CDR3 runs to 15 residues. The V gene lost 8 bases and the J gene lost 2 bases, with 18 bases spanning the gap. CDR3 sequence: CASPHGGRGNYGYTF. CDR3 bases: TGTGCCAGCCCCCATGGAGGGAGGGGGAACTATGGCTACACCTTC.

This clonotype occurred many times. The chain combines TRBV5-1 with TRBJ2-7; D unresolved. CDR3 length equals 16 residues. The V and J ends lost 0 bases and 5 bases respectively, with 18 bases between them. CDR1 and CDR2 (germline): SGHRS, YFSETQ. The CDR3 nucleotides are TGCGCCAGCAGCTTGGGTTGGGCTAGTGTAATGAACGAGCAGTACTTC. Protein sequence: CASSLGWASVMNEQYF.

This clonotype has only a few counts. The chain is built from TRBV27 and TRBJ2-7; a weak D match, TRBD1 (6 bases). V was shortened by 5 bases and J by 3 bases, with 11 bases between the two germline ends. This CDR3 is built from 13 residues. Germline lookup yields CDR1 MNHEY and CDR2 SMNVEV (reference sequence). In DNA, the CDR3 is TGTGCCAGCAGTACAGGGTTCTTCTACGAGCAGTACTTC. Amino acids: CASSTGFFYEQYF.

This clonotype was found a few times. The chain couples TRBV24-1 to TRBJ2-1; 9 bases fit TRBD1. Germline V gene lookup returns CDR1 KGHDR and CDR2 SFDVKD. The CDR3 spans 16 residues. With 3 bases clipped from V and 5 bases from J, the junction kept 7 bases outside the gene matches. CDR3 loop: CATSDPRDRVNNEQFF. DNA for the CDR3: TGTGCCACCAGTGATCCGCGGGACAGGGTTAACAATGAGCAGTTCTTC.

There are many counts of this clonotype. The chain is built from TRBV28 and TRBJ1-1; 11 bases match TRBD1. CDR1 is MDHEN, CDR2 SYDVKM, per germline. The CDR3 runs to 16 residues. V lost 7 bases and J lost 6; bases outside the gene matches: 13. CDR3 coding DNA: TGTGCCAGCATCTCCGGGACAGGGGGTCGGTTTGCTGAAGCTTTCTTT. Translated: CASISGTGGRFAEAFF. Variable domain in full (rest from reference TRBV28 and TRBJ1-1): DVKVTQSSRYLVKRTGEKVFLECVQDMDHENMFWYRQDPGLGLRLIYFSYDVKMKEKGDIPEGYSVSREKKERFSLILESASTNQTSMYLCASISGTGGRFAEAFFGQGTRLTVV.

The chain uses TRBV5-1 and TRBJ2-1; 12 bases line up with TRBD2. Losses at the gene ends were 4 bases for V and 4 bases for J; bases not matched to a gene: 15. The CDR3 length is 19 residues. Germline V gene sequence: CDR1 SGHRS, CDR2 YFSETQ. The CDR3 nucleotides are TGCGCCAGCAGCAAAACTAGCGGGAGGCTGTACCCGTTATACAATGAGCAGTTCTTC. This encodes CASSKTSGRLYPLYNEQFF.

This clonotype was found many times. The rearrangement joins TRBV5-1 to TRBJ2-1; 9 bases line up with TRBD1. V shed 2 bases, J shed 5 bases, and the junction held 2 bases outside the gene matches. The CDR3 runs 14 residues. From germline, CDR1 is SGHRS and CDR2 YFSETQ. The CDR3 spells CASSLGTGNNEQFF. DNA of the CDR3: TGCGCCAGCAGCTTAGGGACAGGGAACAATGAGCAGTTCTTC.

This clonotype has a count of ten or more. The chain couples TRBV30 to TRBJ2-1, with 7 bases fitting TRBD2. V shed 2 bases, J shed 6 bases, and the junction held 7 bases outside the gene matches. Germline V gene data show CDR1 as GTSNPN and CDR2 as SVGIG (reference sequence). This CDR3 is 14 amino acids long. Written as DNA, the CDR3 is TGTGCCTGGAGTTCGTCGGGAGGAGGCAATGAGCAGTTCTTC. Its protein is CAWSSSGGGNEQFF.

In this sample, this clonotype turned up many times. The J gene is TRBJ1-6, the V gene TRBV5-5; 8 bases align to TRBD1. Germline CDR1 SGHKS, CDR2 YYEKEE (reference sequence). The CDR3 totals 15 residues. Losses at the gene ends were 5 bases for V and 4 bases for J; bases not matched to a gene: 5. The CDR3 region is CASSTGQAYNSPLHF. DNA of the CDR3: TGTGCCAGCAGTACGGGACAGGCGTATAATTCACCCCTCCACTTT.

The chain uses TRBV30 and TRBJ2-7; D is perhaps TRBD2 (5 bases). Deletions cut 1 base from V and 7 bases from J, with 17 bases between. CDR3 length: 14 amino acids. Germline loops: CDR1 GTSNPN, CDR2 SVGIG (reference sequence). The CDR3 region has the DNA TGTGCCTGGAGTGGAGGTAGAGGGCCGGGTGAGCAGTACTTC. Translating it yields CAWSGGRGPGEQYF.

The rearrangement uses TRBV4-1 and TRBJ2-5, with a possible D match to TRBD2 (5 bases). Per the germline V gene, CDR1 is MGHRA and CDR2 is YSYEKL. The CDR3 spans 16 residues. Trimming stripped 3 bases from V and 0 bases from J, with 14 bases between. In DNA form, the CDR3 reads TGCGCCAGCAGCCATGTGGGCGGGCGGTACCAAGAGACCCAGTACTTC. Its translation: CASSHVGGRYQETQYF.

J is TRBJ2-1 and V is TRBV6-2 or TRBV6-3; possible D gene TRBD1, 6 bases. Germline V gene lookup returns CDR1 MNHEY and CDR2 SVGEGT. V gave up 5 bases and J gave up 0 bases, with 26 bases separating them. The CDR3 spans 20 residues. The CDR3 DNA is TGTGCCAGCAGTGACGACAGGTCCCCCAGCGTCCCAAGCTCCTACAATGAGCAGTTCTTC. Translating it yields CASSDDRSPSVPSSYNEQFF.

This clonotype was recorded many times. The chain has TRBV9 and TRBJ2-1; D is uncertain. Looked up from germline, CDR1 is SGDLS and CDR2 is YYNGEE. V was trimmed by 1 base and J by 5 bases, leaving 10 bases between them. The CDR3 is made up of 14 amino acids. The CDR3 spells CASSVLQTNNEQFF. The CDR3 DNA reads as TGTGCCAGCAGCGTATTGCAAACCAACAATGAGCAGTTCTTC.

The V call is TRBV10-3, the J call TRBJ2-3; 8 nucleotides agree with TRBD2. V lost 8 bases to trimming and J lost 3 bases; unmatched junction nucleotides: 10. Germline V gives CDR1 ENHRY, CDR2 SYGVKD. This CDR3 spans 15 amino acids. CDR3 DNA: TGTGCCATCCGGGGGGGAACCCAAAGGACAGATACGCAGTATTTT. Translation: CAIRGGTQRTDTQYF.

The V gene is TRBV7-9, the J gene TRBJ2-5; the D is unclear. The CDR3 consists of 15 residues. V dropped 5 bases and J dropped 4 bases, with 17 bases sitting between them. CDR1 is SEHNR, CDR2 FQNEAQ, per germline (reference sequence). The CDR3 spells CASSPTLGMGETQYF. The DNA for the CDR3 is TGTGCCAGCAGCCCAACTCTAGGAATGGGAGAGACCCAGTACTTC. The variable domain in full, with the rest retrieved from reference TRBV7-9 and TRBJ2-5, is DTGVSQNPRHKITKRGQNVTFRCDPISEHNRLYWYRQTLGQGPEFLTYFQNEAQLEKSRLLSDRFSAERPKGSFSTLEIQRTEQGDSAMYLCASSPTLGMGETQYFGPGTRLLVL.

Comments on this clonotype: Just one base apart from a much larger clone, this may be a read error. The DNA of the CDR3 is TGTGCCAGCGGCCCCGGGATCACTAACTACGAGCAGTACTTC. It specifies CASGPGITNYEQYF. The rearrangement joins TRBV7-2 to TRBJ2-7; D might be TRBD2 (5 bases). V was cut by 8 bases and J by 3 bases, with 17 bases left in between. This CDR3 comprises 14 residues. CDR1 is SGHTA, CDR2 FQGNSA, per germline.